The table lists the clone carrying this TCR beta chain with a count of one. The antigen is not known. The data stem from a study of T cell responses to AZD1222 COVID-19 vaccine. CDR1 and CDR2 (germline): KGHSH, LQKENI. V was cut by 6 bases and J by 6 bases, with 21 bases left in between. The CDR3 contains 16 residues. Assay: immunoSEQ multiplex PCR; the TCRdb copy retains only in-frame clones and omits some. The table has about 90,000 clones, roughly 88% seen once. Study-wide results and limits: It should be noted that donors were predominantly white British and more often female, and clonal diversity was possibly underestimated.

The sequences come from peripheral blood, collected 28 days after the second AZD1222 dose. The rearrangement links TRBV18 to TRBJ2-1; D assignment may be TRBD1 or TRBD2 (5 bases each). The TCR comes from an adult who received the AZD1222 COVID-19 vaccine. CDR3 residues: CASSKAPGPPGNEQFF. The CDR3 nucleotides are TGTGCCAGCTCCAAAGCCCCGGGACCCCCGGGCAATGAGCAGTTCTTC.